Presented here are 16 T cell receptor beta chains from one specimen sequenced in a study of OX40 agonist ivuxolimab in advanced cancers. TCRdb keeps only in-frame clones here, not all; method: immunoSEQ multiplex PCR. The sample has under 20,000 clones; around four fifths are singletons. The sequences come from CD4+ or CD8+ T cells sorted from blood, collected in a trial of the OX40 agonist ivuxolimab. These receptors were obtained from an adult with an advanced solid tumor such as melanoma, head and neck, liver or kidney cancer.

Sample share makes this clone large. The identical CDR3 is also encoded by other nucleotide sequences in the sample. V is TRBV7-6 and J is TRBJ2-7; either TRBD1 or TRBD2 may supply D (5 bases each). Trimming cost V 4 bases and J 3 bases, with 10 bases left between them. Germline V gene data show CDR1 as SGHVS and CDR2 as FNYEAQ. The CDR3 extends over 13 amino acids. In nucleotides, the CDR3 is TGTGCCAGCAGCTCGGGACCTAACTACGAGCAGTACTTC. Its translation is CASSSGPNYEQYF.

The V call is TRBV18, the J call TRBJ2-4; D uncertain. CDR1 and CDR2 (germline): KGHSH, LQKENI. V was clipped by 2 bases and J by 0 bases, with 8 bases between them. CDR3 length: 15 residues. The CDR3 loop is CASSPEVVAKNIQYF. CDR3 in DNA: TGTGCCAGCTCACCAGAAGTTGTAGCCAAAAACATTCAGTACTTC.

The CDR3 DNA is TGTGCCAGCAGTCAGACAGGGGATTATAGCAATCAGCCCCAGCATTTT. This encodes CASSQTGDYSNQPQHF. The chain couples TRBV27 to TRBJ1-5; 8 bases map to TRBD1. The CDR3 contains 16 residues. The germline CDR1 and CDR2 sequences are MNHEY and SMNVEV (reference sequence). V shed 5 bases and J 0 bases; nucleotides not matched to a gene: 6.

This chain joins TRBV4-2 and TRBJ1-2; D is perhaps TRBD1 (5 bases). The CDR3 runs 15 residues. Per germline, CDR1 LGHNA and CDR2 YNFKEQ. Deletions cut 5 bases from V and 2 bases from J, with 15 bases between. The CDR3 DNA is TGTGCCAGCAGCGTAGCCGGACACCCGAACTATGGCTACACCTTC. It specifies CASSVAGHPNYGYTF.

This clone was detected once. The chain carries TRBV7-8 and TRBJ2-7, with 7 bases matching TRBD1. CDR3 length: 14 amino acids. CDR1 is SGHVS and CDR2 is FQNEAQ in the germline V gene. With 1 base clipped from V and 1 base from J, the junction kept 1 base outside the gene matches. The CDR3 region is CASSLEGQSYEQYF. The CDR3 coding sequence is TGTGCCAGCAGCTTAGAGGGACAGTCCTACGAGCAGTACTTC.

The chain has TRBV6-5 and TRBJ2-2; 7 bases fit TRBD1. Trimming removed 10 bases from V and 1 base from J; junction bases left unmatched: 9. CDR3 length: 15 residues. CDR1 MNHEY and CDR2 SVGAGI come from the germline V gene. CDR3 sequence reads: CATHRGQMNTGELFF. The CDR3 nucleotides are TGTGCCACCCACAGGGGACAGATGAACACCGGGGAGCTGTTTTTT.

This clone is judged medium-sized. The chain joins TRBV19 to TRBJ2-7; D is possibly TRBD1 (6 bases). Germline values: CDR1 LNHDA, CDR2 SQIVND (reference sequence). V was clipped by 5 bases and J by 2 bases, with 19 bases between them. The CDR3 is 16 amino acids. In DNA, the CDR3 is TGTGCCAGTAGTCCCTACTCTTGGACAGCAACCTACGAGCAGTACTTC. Translated: CASSPYSWTATYEQYF.

The chain recombines TRBV9 with TRBJ2-1; D is unclear. The CDR3 is 12 amino acids. The ends were cut back, 0 bases at V and 4 bases at J, with 2 bases in the middle. Germline CDR1 reads SGDLS; CDR2 reads YYNGEE. CDR3 sequence: CASSVGYNEQFF. The DNA of the CDR3 is TGTGCCAGCAGCGTAGGGTACAATGAGCAGTTCTTC.

The chain uses TRBV7-2 and TRBJ2-7; possible D gene TRBD1, 5 bases. With 5 bases removed from V and 0 bases from J, the gap between germline ends came to 20 bases. The CDR3 extends over 17 amino acids. Germline V lookup: CDR1 SGHTA, CDR2 FQGNSA. The CDR3 protein is CASSPGQGGLTSYEQYF. CDR3 DNA sequence: TGTGCCAGCAGCCCAGGCCAGGGTGGGCTTACCTCCTACGAGCAGTACTTC. Full variable domain (remainder filled in from reference TRBV7-2 and TRBJ2-7): GAGVSQSPSNKVTEKGKDVELRCDPISGHTALYWYRQSLGQGLEFLIYFQGNSAPDKSGLPSDRFSAERTGGSVSTLTIQRTQQEDSAVYLCASSPGQGGLTSYEQYFGPGTRLTVT.

The chain carries TRBV7-9 and TRBJ2-7; D perhaps matches TRBD1 (5 bases). The CDR3 has 10 residues. The V end was cut by 5 bases, the J end by 8 bases, with 7 bases between. From germline, CDR1 is SEHNR and CDR2 FQNEAQ (reference sequence). The CDR3 nucleotides read TGTGCCAGCAGCGACAGCCAGCAGTACTTC. Translated, it gives CASSDSQQYF.

The chain recombines TRBV18 with TRBJ2-2, with D unresolved. The CDR3 covers 11 residues. V lost 0 bases and J lost 7, with 0 bases in between. Germline CDR1 KGHSH, CDR2 LQKENI. CDR3 nucleotides: TGTGCCAGCTCACCACCCGGGGAGCTGTTTTTT. Residues: CASSPPGELFF.

This clone ranks as large. The CDR3 sequence: CASSIPTAAEQYF. CDR3 in DNA: TGTGCCAGTAGTATCCCCACAGCCGCCGAGCAGTACTTC. This sequence joins TRBV19 and TRBJ2-7, with unresolved D. Germline CDR1 is LNHDA and CDR2 is SQIVND (reference sequence). The CDR3 consists of 13 residues. The germline V and J ends were trimmed by 3 bases and 6 bases, with 12 bases remaining between them.

This clone appeared a single time. The J gene is TRBJ2-3, the V gene TRBV27, with a tentative D call TRBD1 (6 bases). In germline, CDR1 is MNHEY, CDR2 SMNVEV (reference sequence). CDR3 size: 16 residues. The V end was cut by 1 base, the J end by 2 bases, with 13 bases between. The CDR3 here is CASSLWGRLHTDTQYF. Here the CDR3 DNA reads TGTGCCAGCAGTTTATGGGGGCGACTTCACACAGATACGCAGTATTTT.

The rearrangement joins TRBV28 to TRBJ2-3, with TRBD1 matching over 8 bases. Germline V gene lookup returns CDR1 MDHEN and CDR2 SYDVKM. The CDR3 has 19 amino acids. Trimming cost V 6 bases and J 3 bases; bases outside gene matches: 20. CDR3 nucleotide sequence: TGTGCCAGCAGCCGCACCCTCGACAGGGGCTGGGGAAGGACAGATACGCAGTATTTT. Encoded protein: CASSRTLDRGWGRTDTQYF.

The J gene is TRBJ2-5, the V gene TRBV6-1; D may correspond to TRBD1 or TRBD2 (6 bases each). Trimming stripped 2 bases from V and 5 bases from J, with 18 bases between. The CDR3 spans 16 residues. Germline values: CDR1 MNHNS, CDR2 SASEGT. CDR3 DNA sequence: TGTGCCAGCAGTGAAATGTCCGGGGGCGGGAAGGAGACCCAGTACTTC. It translates to CASSEMSGGGKETQYF.

The gene calls are TRBV4-3 and TRBJ1-3; TRBD1 might be the D (5 bases). There are 15 residues in the CDR3. V lost 0 bases to trimming and J lost 7 bases, with 13 bases between them. CDR1 LGHNA and CDR2 YSLEER come from the germline V gene. CDR3 bases: TGCGCCAGCAGCCAAGATAGAGCAGGGCGGAACACCATATATTTT. Its translation is CASSQDRAGRNTIYF.